This T cell receptor beta chain was recovered during a study of patients and donors after allogeneic stem cell transplantation. TCRdb fed the RT-PCR reads into MiXCR, producing one record per CDR3 protein. The sample consists of over 1,500 distinct CDR3 sequences, about 25% of them appearing once. The CDR3 is 13 residues long. V was clipped by 4 bases and J by 7 bases, with 13 bases between them. Germline V gene sequence: CDR1 SEHNR, CDR2 FQNEAQ (reference sequence). The sample holds a few counts of this clonotype. The sequencing input was blood, either unsorted or a sorted T cell fraction (not recorded which). The chain joins TRBV7-9 to TRBJ1-1; D possibly corresponds to TRBD1 (5 bases). This sequence originates from a human donor who was either an allogeneic HSCT recipient or a stem cell or donor lymphocyte infusion donor (not recorded which). It is not recorded whose cells these are; they may come from a transplant donor. CDR3 sequence: CASSYGHGNEAFF. CDR3 nucleotides: TGTGCCAGCAGCTATGGACATGGTAATGAAGCTTTCTTT.